This TCR beta chain was captured in a study of cytomegalovirus exposure and HLA in healthy donors. The CDR3 runs to 13 residues. After removal of 3 bases from V and 2 bases from J, the junction contained 3 bases not matched to a gene. In germline, CDR1 is GTSNPN, CDR2 SVGIG (reference sequence). Here immunoSEQ multiplex PCR was the method, and the copy in TCRdb shows in-frame clones only, minus some. The sample shows about 64,000 clones, roughly 91% of them seen only once. This receptor was obtained from a woman under 30 in good health and CMV-seronegative. The gene calls are TRBV30 and TRBJ2-7; TRBD1 aligns across 8 bases. The specimen was PBMCs. CDR3 in amino acids: CAWRQGATYEQYF. CDR3 coding DNA: TGTGCCTGGAGGCAGGGGGCTACCTACGAGCAGTACTTC.